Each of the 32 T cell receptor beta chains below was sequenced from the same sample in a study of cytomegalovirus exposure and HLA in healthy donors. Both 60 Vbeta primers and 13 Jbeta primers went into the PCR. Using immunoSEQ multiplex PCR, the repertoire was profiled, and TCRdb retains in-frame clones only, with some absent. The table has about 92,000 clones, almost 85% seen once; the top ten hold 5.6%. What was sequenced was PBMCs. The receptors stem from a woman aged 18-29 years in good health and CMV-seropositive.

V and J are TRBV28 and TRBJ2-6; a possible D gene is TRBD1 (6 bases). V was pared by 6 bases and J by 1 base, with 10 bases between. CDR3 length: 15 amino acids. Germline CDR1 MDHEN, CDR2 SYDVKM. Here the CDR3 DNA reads TGTGCCAGCAGCCCAACAGGGTCTGGGGCCAACGTCCTGACTTTC. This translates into CASSPTGSGANVLTF.

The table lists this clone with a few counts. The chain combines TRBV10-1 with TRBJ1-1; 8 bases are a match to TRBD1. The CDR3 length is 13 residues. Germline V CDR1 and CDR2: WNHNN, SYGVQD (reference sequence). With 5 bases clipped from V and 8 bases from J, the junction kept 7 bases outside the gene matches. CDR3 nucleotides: TGCGCCAGCAGTCTAGCAGGGGGCAGCGAAGCTTTCTTT. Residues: CASSLAGGSEAFF.

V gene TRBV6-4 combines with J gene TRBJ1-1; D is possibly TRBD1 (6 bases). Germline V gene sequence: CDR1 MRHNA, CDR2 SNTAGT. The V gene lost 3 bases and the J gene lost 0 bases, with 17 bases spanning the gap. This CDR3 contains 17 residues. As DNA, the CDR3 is TGTGCCAGCAGTGAGGTAACAGCCCGGGACATGAACACTGAAGCTTTCTTT. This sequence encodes CASSEVTARDMNTEAFF.

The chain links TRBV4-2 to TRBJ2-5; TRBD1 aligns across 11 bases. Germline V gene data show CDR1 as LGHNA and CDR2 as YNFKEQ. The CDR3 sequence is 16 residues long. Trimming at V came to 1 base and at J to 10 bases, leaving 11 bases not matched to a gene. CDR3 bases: TGTGCCAGCAGCCAAGTCCGGGACAGGGGGTTCGGGAGCCAGTACTTC. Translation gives CASSQVRDRGFGSQYF.

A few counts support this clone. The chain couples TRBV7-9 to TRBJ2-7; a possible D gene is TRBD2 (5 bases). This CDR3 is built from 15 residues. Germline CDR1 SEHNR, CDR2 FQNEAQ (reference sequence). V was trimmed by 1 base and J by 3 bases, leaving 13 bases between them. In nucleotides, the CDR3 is TGTGCCAGCAGCTTAGAGGTGGCGGGTATCTACGAGCAGTACTTC. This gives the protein CASSLEVAGIYEQYF.

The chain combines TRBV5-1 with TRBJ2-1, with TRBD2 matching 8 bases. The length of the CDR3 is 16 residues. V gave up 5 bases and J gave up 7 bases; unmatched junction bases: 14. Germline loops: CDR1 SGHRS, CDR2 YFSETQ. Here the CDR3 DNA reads TGCGCCAGCAGTCGAGCGGGAGAGACCGGGCGGAATGAGCAGTTCTTC. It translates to CASSRAGETGRNEQFF.

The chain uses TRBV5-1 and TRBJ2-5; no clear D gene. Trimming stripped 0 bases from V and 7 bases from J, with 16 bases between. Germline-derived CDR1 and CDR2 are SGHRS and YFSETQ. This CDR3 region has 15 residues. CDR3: CASSLATEVRGTQYF. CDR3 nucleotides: TGCGCCAGCAGCTTGGCTACCGAAGTCCGAGGGACCCAGTACTTC.

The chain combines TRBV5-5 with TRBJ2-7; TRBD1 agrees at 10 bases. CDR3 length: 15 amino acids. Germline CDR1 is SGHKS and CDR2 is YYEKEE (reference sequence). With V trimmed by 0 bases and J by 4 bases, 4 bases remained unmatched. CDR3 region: CASSLGRTGGYEQYF. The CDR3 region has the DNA TGTGCCAGCAGCTTGGGTCGGACAGGGGGGTACGAGCAGTACTTC.

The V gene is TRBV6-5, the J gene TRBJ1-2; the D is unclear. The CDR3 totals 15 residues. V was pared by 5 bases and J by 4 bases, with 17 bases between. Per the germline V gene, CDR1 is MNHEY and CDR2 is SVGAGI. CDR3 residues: CASSPPEGGFYGYTF. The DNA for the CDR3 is TGTGCCAGCAGTCCCCCCGAGGGCGGGTTCTATGGCTACACCTTC.

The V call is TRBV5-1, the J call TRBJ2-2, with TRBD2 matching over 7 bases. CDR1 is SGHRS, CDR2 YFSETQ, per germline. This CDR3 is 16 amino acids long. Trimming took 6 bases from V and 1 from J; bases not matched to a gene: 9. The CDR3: CASTPSAGVNTGELFF. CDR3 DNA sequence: TGCGCCAGCACCCCGTCGGCGGGGGTGAACACCGGGGAGCTGTTTTTT. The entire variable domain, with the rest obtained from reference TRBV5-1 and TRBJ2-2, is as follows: KAGVTQTPRYLIKTRGQQVTLSCSPISGHRSVSWYQQTPGQGLQFLFEYFSETQRNKGNFPGRFSGRQFSNSRSEMNVSTLELGDSALYLCASTPSAGVNTGELFFGEGSRLTVL.

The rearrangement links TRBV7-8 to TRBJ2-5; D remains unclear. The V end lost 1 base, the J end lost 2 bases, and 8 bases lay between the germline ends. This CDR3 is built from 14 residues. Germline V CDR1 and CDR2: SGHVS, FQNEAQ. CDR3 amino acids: CASSLGTGQETQYF. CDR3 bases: TGTGCCAGCAGCTTAGGCACGGGTCAAGAGACCCAGTACTTC.

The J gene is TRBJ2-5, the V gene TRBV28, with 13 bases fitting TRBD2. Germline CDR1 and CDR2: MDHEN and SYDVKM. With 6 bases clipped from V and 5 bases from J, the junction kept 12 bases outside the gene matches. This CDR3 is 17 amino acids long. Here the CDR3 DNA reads TGTGCCAGCAGCCGAAGGACTAGCGGGAGAGGGTGGGAGACCCAGTACTTC. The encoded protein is CASSRRTSGRGWETQYF.

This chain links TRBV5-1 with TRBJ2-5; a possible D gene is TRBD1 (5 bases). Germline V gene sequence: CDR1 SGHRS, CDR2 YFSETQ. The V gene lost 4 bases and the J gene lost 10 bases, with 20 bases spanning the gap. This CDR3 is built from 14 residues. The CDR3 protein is CASSTRTPIGDQYF. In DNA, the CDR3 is TGCGCCAGCAGCACCCGGACACCCATTGGCGACCAGTACTTC.

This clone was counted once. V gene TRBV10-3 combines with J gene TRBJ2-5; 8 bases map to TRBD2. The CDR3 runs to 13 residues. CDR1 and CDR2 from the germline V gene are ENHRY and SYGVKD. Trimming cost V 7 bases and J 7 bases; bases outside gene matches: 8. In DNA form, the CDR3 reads TGTGCCATCAAGGAGCGGGAGTTTGGGACCCAGTACTTC. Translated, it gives CAIKEREFGTQYF.

The CDR3 DNA follows: TGTGCCAGCAGTTACTCGAACAGGGGGCCTTGGTACGAGCAGTACTTC. Encoded protein: CASSYSNRGPWYEQYF. The rearrangement links TRBV6-5 to TRBJ2-7; 9 bases fit TRBD1. V lost 0 bases and J lost 4; bases outside the gene matches: 7. The germline V gene encodes CDR1 MNHEY and CDR2 SVGAGI. The CDR3 runs to 16 residues.

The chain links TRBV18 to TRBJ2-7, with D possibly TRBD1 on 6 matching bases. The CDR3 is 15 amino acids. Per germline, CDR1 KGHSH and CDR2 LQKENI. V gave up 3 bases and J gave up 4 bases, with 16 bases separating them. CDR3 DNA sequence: TGTGCCAGCTCACCCCCAGGGGAAGCCGGGTACGAGCAGTACTTC. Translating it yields CASSPPGEAGYEQYF.

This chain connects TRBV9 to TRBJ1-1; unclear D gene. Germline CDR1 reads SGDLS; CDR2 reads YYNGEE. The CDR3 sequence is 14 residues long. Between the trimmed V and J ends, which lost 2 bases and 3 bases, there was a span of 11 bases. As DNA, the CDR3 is TGTGCCAGCAGCGTCCGCGCCATGGACACTGAAGCTTTCTTT. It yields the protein CASSVRAMDTEAFF.

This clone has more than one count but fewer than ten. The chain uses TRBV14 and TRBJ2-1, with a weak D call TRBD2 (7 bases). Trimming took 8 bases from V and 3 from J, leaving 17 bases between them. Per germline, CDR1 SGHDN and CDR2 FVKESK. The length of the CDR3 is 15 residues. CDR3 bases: TGTGCCAGCGGGGGAGGGGGAGTAGTCTACAATGAGCAGTTCTTC. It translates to CASGGGGVVYNEQFF.

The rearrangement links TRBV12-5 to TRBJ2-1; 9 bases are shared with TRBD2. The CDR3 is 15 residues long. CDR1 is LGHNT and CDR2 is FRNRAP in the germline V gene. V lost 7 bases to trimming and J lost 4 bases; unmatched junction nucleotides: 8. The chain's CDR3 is CASAPPGLAYNEQFF. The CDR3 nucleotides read TGTGCTAGTGCCCCTCCGGGACTAGCATACAATGAGCAGTTCTTC.

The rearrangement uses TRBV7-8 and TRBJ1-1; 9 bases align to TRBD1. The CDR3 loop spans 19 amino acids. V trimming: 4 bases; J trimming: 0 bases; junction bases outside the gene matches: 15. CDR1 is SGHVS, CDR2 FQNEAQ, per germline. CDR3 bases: TGTGCCAGCAGCTCCCAGGGGACAGGGCGTAGGAGGATGAACACTGAAGCTTTCTTT. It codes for CASSSQGTGRRRMNTEAFF.

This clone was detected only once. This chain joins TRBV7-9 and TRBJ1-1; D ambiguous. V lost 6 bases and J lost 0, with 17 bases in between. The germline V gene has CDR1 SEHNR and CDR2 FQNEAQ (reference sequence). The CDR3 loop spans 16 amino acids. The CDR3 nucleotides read TGTGCCAGCAGTTTCCTCATAGATCCTATGAACACTGAAGCTTTCTTT. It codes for CASSFLIDPMNTEAFF.

The CDR3 sequence: CASSLPTSGGTYEQYF. The CDR3 nucleotides read TGTGCCAGCAGCTTACCGACTAGCGGGGGCACCTACGAGCAGTACTTC. The chain joins TRBV7-9 to TRBJ2-7, with TRBD2 matching 12 bases. The CDR3 spans 16 residues. The germline CDR1 and CDR2 sequences are SEHNR and FQNEAQ (reference sequence). Losses at the gene ends were 2 bases for V and 2 bases for J; bases not matched to a gene: 4.

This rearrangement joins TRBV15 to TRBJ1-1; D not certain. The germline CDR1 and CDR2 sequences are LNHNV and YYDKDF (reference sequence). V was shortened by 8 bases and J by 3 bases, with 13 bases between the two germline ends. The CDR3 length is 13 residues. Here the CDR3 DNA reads TGTGCCACCCCCTGCCCAGCGGACACTGAAGCTTTCTTT. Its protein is CATPCPADTEAFF.

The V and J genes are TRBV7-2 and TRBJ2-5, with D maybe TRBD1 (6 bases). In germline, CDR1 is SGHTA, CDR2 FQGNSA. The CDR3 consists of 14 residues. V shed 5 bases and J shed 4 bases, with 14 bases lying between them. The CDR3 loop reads CASSQSGHGETQYF. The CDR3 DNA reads TGTGCCAGCAGCCAATCGGGACATGGAGAGACCCAGTACTTC.

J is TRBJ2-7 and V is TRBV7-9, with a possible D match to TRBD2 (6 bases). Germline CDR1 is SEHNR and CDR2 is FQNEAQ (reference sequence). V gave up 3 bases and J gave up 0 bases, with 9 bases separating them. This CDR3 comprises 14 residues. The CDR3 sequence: CASSFRGDSYEQYF. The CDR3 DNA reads TGTGCCAGCAGCTTCCGCGGGGACTCCTACGAGCAGTACTTC. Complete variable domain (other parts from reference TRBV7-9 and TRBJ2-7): DTGVSQNPRHKITKRGQNVTFRCDPISEHNRLYWYRQTLGQGPEFLTYFQNEAQLEKSRLLSDRFSAERPKGSFSTLEIQRTEQGDSAMYLCASSFRGDSYEQYFGPGTRLTVT.

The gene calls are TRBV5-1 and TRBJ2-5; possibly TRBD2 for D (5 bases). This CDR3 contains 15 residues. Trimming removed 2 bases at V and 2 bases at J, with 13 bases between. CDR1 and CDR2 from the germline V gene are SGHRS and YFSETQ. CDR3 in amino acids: CASSFEGRRQETQYF. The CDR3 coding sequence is TGCGCCAGCAGCTTTGAGGGAAGAAGACAAGAGACCCAGTACTTC.

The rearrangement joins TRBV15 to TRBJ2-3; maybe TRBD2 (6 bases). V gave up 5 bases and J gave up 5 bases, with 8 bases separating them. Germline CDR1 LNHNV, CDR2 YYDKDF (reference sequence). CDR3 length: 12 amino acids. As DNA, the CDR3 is TGTGCCACCAGCCGACTAGGAGATACGCAGTATTTT. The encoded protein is CATSRLGDTQYF.

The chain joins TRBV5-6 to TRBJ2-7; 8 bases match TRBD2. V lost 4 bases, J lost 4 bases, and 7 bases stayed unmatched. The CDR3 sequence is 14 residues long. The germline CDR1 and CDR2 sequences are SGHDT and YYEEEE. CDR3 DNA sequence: TGTGCCAGCAGCCTCGGACTAGCAGAATACGAGCAGTACTTC. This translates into CASSLGLAEYEQYF.

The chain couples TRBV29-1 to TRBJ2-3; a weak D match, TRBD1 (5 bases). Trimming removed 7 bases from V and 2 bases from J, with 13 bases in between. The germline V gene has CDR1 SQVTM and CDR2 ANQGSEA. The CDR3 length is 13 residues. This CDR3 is CSAKGRVTDTQYF. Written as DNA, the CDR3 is TGCAGCGCCAAGGGCAGGGTCACAGATACGCAGTATTTT.

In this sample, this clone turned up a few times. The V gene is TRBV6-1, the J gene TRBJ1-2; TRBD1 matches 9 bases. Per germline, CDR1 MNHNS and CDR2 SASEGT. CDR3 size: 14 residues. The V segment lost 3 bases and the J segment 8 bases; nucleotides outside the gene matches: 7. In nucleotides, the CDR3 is TGTGCCAGCAGTGATCCGGGACAGGGCTTAGGCTACACCTTC. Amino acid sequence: CASSDPGQGLGYTF.

The CDR3 is CASSPGGTGAFF. The CDR3 DNA reads as TGTGCCAGCTCACCGGGCGGGACGGGAGCTTTCTTT. The chain recombines TRBV18 with TRBJ1-1; D perhaps matches TRBD1 (5 bases). Trimming removed 3 bases at V and 10 bases at J, with 12 bases between. The CDR3 is 12 residues long. Germline V gene sequence: CDR1 KGHSH, CDR2 LQKENI.

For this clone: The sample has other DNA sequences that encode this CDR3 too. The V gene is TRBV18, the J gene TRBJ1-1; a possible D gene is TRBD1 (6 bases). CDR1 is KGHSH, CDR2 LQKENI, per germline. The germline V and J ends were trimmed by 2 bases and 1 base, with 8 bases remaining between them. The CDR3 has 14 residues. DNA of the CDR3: TGTGCCAGCTCACCAACGACAGGGAACACTGAAGCTTTCTTT. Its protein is CASSPTTGNTEAFF.